These 5 T cell receptor beta chains originate from one sample sequenced in a study of cytomegalovirus exposure and HLA in healthy donors. Use of 60 Vbeta and 13 Jbeta primers characterized the PCR. Assay used: immunoSEQ multiplex PCR; TCRdb lists only in-frame clones, some missing. The sample holds under 85,000 clones; just over 65% are singletons and the top ten take 11%. Source material: PBMCs. The receptors were sampled from a woman aged 30 to 39 in good health and CMV-seronegative.

This sequence joins TRBV2 and TRBJ2-7; TRBD1 agrees at 8 bases. CDR1 and CDR2 (germline): SNHLY, FYNNEI. CDR3 length: 14 amino acids. V lost 6 bases, J lost 4 bases, and 8 bases stayed unmatched. The CDR3 DNA is TGTGCCAGCAGCAAGCAGGGGGCGCAATACGAGCAGTACTTC. Translated, it gives CASSKQGAQYEQYF.

This sequence joins TRBV6-1 and TRBJ2-5; a possible D gene is TRBD1 (6 bases). V gave up 5 bases and J gave up 2 bases, with 15 bases separating them. Germline-derived CDR1 and CDR2 are MNHNS and SASEGT. This CDR3 contains 15 residues. CDR3: CASSPSVGGQETQYF. In DNA, the CDR3 is TGTGCCAGCAGTCCATCGGTAGGGGGTCAAGAGACCCAGTACTTC.

This chain links TRBV2 with TRBJ2-2, with TRBD1 matching 10 bases. Trimming took 9 bases from V and 5 from J; bases not matched to a gene: 9. The CDR3 totals 15 residues. The germline gives CDR1 SNHLY, CDR2 FYNNEI. This chain's CDR3 is CASLFGTGVTGELFF. The DNA of the CDR3 is TGTGCCAGTCTGTTCGGGACAGGGGTGACCGGGGAGCTGTTTTTT.

A few counts support this clone. V is TRBV7-2 and J is TRBJ2-7; D unresolved. Trimming stripped 6 bases from V and 3 bases from J, with 18 bases between. From germline, CDR1 is SGHTA and CDR2 FQGNSA. The CDR3 consists of 15 residues. CDR3 sequence reads: CASSRGARSSYEQYF. The CDR3 coding sequence is TGTGCCAGCAGTCGCGGCGCTCGCTCAAGCTACGAGCAGTACTTC.

The chain has TRBV19 and TRBJ2-5; maybe TRBD2 (6 bases). V lost 0 bases and J lost 1, with 9 bases in between. Germline assignment: CDR1 LNHDA and CDR2 SQIVND (reference sequence). This CDR3 comprises 15 residues. CDR3 loop: CASSIDGTLQETQYF. The CDR3 DNA is TGTGCCAGTAGTATAGATGGGACTCTCCAAGAGACCCAGTACTTC.